This TCR beta chain was documented in a study of blood T cell repertoires in COVID-19. Study at large: Sample material is recorded as cDNA or gDNA derived from T cells, B-cell-depleted T cells, or PBMCs.

V shed 2 bases and J 6 bases; nucleotides not matched to a gene: 13. Germline V gene data show CDR1 as MNHEY and CDR2 as SMNVEV (reference sequence). The CDR3 sequence is 19 residues long. Original handling: Reference gene primer amplification yielded estimated nucleated cell counts. Sequenced by immunoSEQ multiplex PCR; TCRdb stores in-frame clones only, minus some. The DNA was the basis for D and trimming; V, J and clone size are from that table. This table holds around 200,000 clones, around 83% found once. The sequence came from a woman of 80 years or more with acute or convalescent COVID-19. This chain joins TRBV27 and TRBJ2-1; 13 bases are shared with TRBD2. Sequences were obtained from peripheral blood. CDR3 coding DNA: TGTGCCAGCAGTTTAGTTTGGACTAGCGGGAGTCGCTGGGGCAATGAGCAGTTCTTC. This codes for CASSLVWTSGSRWGNEQFF.